One and the same sample provided the 28 T cell receptor beta chains below, sequenced in a study of T cell responses to AZD1222 COVID-19 vaccine. Profiled with immunoSEQ multiplex PCR; TCRdb holds only in-frame clones, not every one. The sample yields fewer than 140,000 clones, 85% to 90% seen once. Sequencing was performed on peripheral blood, taken on day 0 of AZD1222 vaccination. The source of these receptors is an adult in good health.

The chain carries TRBV9 and TRBJ2-1, with 11 bases that match TRBD2. In germline, CDR1 is SGDLS, CDR2 YYNGEE. CDR3 length: 16 amino acids. After removal of 4 bases from V and 0 bases from J, the junction contained 3 bases not matched to a gene. CDR3 loop: CASSTTSGSSYNEQFF. Here the CDR3 DNA reads TGTGCCAGCAGCACCACTAGCGGGAGCTCCTACAATGAGCAGTTCTTC.

The chain links TRBV7-8 to TRBJ2-2; 10 bases are a match to TRBD2. The length of the CDR3 is 16 residues. Looked up from germline, CDR1 is SGHVS and CDR2 is FQNEAQ. V lost 5 bases and J lost 3; bases outside the gene matches: 6. CDR3 amino acids: CASSNLAGVYTGELFF. DNA of the CDR3: TGTGCCAGCAGCAATCTAGCGGGAGTGTACACCGGGGAGCTGTTTTTT.

The CDR3 nucleotides read TGTGCCAGCAGCTCCAGATCCAGCGGGGCTTTGGATACGCAGTATTTT. As protein: CASSSRSSGALDTQYF. The chain employs TRBV7-7 and TRBJ2-3, with TRBD2 matching 7 bases. V was pared by 4 bases and J by 6 bases, with 13 bases of the junction left unmatched. This CDR3 is 16 amino acids long. CDR1 and CDR2 from the germline V gene are SSHAT and FNYEAQ (reference sequence).

V gene TRBV19 combines with J gene TRBJ1-2; D gene uncertain. V was pared by 6 bases and J by 3 bases, with 8 bases between. This CDR3 comprises 12 residues. The germline V gene has CDR1 LNHDA and CDR2 SQIVND (reference sequence). The CDR3 here is CASRRGYYGYTF. DNA of the CDR3: TGTGCCAGTAGAAGAGGGTACTATGGCTACACCTTC.

V usage is TRBV6-6 and J usage is TRBJ2-5, with unresolved D. Between the trimmed V and J ends, which lost 3 bases and 5 bases, there was a span of 10 bases. Germline values: CDR1 MNHNY, CDR2 SVGAGI (reference sequence). The CDR3 has 13 residues. In DNA form, the CDR3 reads TGTGCCAGCAGTTATTTTAGCCTGGAGACCCAGTACTTC. Protein sequence: CASSYFSLETQYF.

The V gene is TRBV6-5, the J gene TRBJ1-4; weak D call: TRBD1 (5 bases). V lost 0 bases and J 3 bases, leaving 11 bases between the germline ends. The CDR3 has 16 amino acids. The germline CDR1 and CDR2 sequences are MNHEY and SVGAGI. CDR3 sequence: CASSYSMGQANEKLFF. The CDR3 DNA sequence: TGTGCCAGCAGTTACTCAATGGGGCAAGCTAATGAAAAACTGTTTTTT.

The chain combines TRBV7-8 with TRBJ2-2, with 7 nucleotides matching TRBD2. CDR3 length: 15 amino acids. CDR1 is SGHVS and CDR2 is FQNEAQ in the germline V gene. Germline trimming cut 5 bases from V and 0 bases from J; bases unmatched to any gene: 3. The CDR3 DNA is TGTGCCAGCAGCCGTACTAGCGCGAACACCGGGGAGCTGTTTTTT. Translated, it gives CASSRTSANTGELFF. Drawing the rest from reference TRBV7-8 and TRBJ2-2, the complete variable domain is GAGVSQSPRYKVAKRGQDVALRCDPISGHVSLFWYQQALGQGPEFLTYFQNEAQLDKSGLPSDRFFAERPEGSVSTLKIQRTQQEDSAVYLCASSRTSANTGELFFGEGSRLTVL.

The CDR3 DNA reads TGTGCCAGCAGTTACCAGCCTAGCACAGATACGCAGTATTTT. Translation gives CASSYQPSTDTQYF. The J gene is TRBJ2-3, the V gene TRBV6-5; no definite D call. The germline V and J ends were trimmed by 2 bases and 0 bases, with 6 bases remaining between them. The CDR3 runs 14 residues. Germline V gene lookup returns CDR1 MNHEY and CDR2 SVGAGI.

V and J are TRBV10-1 and TRBJ2-5; 9 bases match TRBD1. The ends lost 3 bases at V and 4 bases at J; junction bases unmatched: 9. The CDR3 covers 16 residues. Looked up from germline, CDR1 is WNHNN and CDR2 is SYGVQD (reference sequence). The CDR3 DNA sequence: TGCGCCAGCAGTGATTTACAGGGGGCGCATCGAGAGACCCAGTACTTC. Its protein product is CASSDLQGAHRETQYF.

V gene TRBV20-1 combines with J gene TRBJ1-2; 7 bases match TRBD1. This CDR3 spans 11 amino acids. Germline values: CDR1 DFQATT, CDR2 SNEGSKA (reference sequence). V shed 7 bases and J 8 bases; nucleotides not matched to a gene: 7. Written as DNA, the CDR3 is TGCAGTGAAGGGGACAGTCGAGGCTACACCTTC. Protein product: CSEGDSRGYTF.

The chain joins TRBV2 to TRBJ1-1; tentative D call: TRBD1 (5 bases). V lost 7 bases and J 0 bases, leaving 15 bases between the germline ends. Germline V gives CDR1 SNHLY, CDR2 FYNNEI. This CDR3 region has 15 residues. The CDR3 is CASKRPGTMNTEAFF. CDR3 bases: TGTGCCAGCAAACGACCAGGGACGATGAACACTGAAGCTTTCTTT.

This rearrangement joins TRBV2 to TRBJ1-1; unclear D gene. V was shortened by 2 bases and J by 2 bases, with 6 bases between the two germline ends. This CDR3 region has 13 residues. Germline loops: CDR1 SNHLY, CDR2 FYNNEI. In DNA, the CDR3 is TGTGCCAGCAGTGAATTGGCTAACACTGAAGCTTTCTTT. Protein product: CASSELANTEAFF.

This clone was counted between two and nine times. The chain has TRBV6-1 and TRBJ1-5; D remains ambiguous. CDR3 size: 16 residues. Germline V gene data show CDR1 as MNHNS and CDR2 as SASEGT. The ends were cut back, 1 base at V and 4 bases at J, with 14 bases in the middle. In DNA, the CDR3 is TGTGCCAGCAGTGAAGTAGTAACCGCCACTAATCAGCCCCAGCATTTT. This translates into CASSEVVTATNQPQHF.

The CDR3, as DNA: TGTGCCAGCAGCTTAGCGGGAGGGGCGGCCGGGGAGCTGTTTTTT. This encodes CASSLAGGAAGELFF. J is TRBJ2-2 and V is TRBV7-3, with 9 bases identical to TRBD2. J was trimmed by 6 bases and V by 2 bases; bases with no gene match: 4. The CDR3 extends over 15 amino acids. In germline, CDR1 is SGHTA, CDR2 FQGTGA. Filled out from reference TRBV7-3 and TRBJ2-2, the complete variable domain reads GAGVSQTPSNKVTEKGKYVELRCDPISGHTALYWYRQSLGQGPEFLIYFQGTGAADDSGLPNDRFFAVRPEGSVSTLKIQRTERGDSAVYLCASSLAGGAAGELFFGEGSRLTVL.

V and J are TRBV20-1 and TRBJ1-2; D not certain. Trimming cost V 3 bases and J 5 bases, with 4 bases left between them. Germline lookup yields CDR1 DFQATT and CDR2 SNEGSKA (reference sequence). The length of the CDR3 is 10 residues. This CDR3 is CSARLYGYTF. The CDR3 bases are TGCAGTGCTAGGCTTTATGGCTACACCTTC.

This clone was recorded a few times. The chain recombines TRBV3-1 (or the pseudogene TRBV3-2) with TRBJ2-1, with 11 bases lining up with TRBD2. Germline V gives CDR1 LGHDT, CDR2 YNNKEL (reference sequence). The CDR3 runs 15 residues. Unmatched junction bases numbered 4, after V lost 4 bases and J lost 5 bases. CDR3 amino acids: CASSPGLAGNNEQFF. Written as DNA, the CDR3 is TGTGCCAGCAGCCCCGGACTAGCGGGTAACAATGAGCAGTTCTTC.

The gene calls are TRBV19 and TRBJ1-2; 8 bases align to TRBD1. Germline lookup yields CDR1 LNHDA and CDR2 SQIVND (reference sequence). Trimming cost V 7 bases and J 6 bases; bases outside gene matches: 13. This CDR3 is built from 15 residues. The CDR3 DNA is TGTGCCAGTAACACCATGGACAGGGAAGGCCATGGCTACACCTTC. Translating it yields CASNTMDREGHGYTF.

The genes are TRBV7-9 and TRBJ1-1; D ambiguous. The CDR3 is made up of 13 amino acids. With 3 bases removed from V and 3 bases from J, the gap between germline ends came to 8 bases. Germline loops: CDR1 SEHNR, CDR2 FQNEAQ (reference sequence). The CDR3 region has the DNA TGTGCCAGCAGCTTCTCCGAGGACACTGAAGCTTTCTTT. This translates into CASSFSEDTEAFF.

The CDR3 loop is CASSHQGQGGVLAFF. In nucleotides, the CDR3 is TGTGCCAGCAGCCACCAGGGCCAGGGCGGCGTATTGGCTTTCTTT. V is TRBV3-1 (or the pseudogene TRBV3-2) and J is TRBJ1-1; perhaps TRBD1 as D (5 bases). CDR3 length: 15 residues. CDR1 LGHDT and CDR2 YNNKEL come from the germline V gene (reference sequence). V was trimmed by 3 bases and J by 11 bases, leaving 22 bases between them.

The chain couples TRBV3-1 (or the pseudogene TRBV3-2) to TRBJ2-7, with no clear D. The CDR3 contains 11 residues. Germline-derived CDR1 and CDR2 are LGHDT and YNNKEL (reference sequence). The V and J ends lost 4 bases and 3 bases respectively, with 4 bases between them. CDR3 sequence reads: CASSRNYEQYF. CDR3 coding DNA: TGTGCCAGCAGCCGGAACTACGAGCAGTACTTC.

The chain carries TRBV10-2 and TRBJ1-1; D perhaps matches TRBD1 (6 bases). Per the germline V gene, CDR1 is WSHSY and CDR2 is SAAADI. CDR3 length: 13 residues. V lost 7 bases to trimming and J lost 1 base, with 10 bases between them. The CDR3 sequence: CASKVGQNTEAFF. The CDR3, as DNA: TGCGCCAGCAAGGTGGGACAGAACACTGAAGCTTTCTTT.

This clone was seen more than once but under ten times. V is TRBV27 and J is TRBJ2-5, with 8 bases identical to TRBD2. Germline V gene data show CDR1 as MNHEY and CDR2 as SMNVEV (reference sequence). V dropped 6 bases and J dropped 2; count of bases not matched to a gene: 5. The CDR3 is 14 residues long. The CDR3 region is CASSYGRGQETQYF. CDR3 DNA sequence: TGTGCCAGCAGCTACGGGAGGGGACAAGAGACCCAGTACTTC.

This clone was detected once. V and J are TRBV5-4 and TRBJ1-1; D possibly corresponds to TRBD1 (6 bases). Germline values: CDR1 SGHNT, CDR2 YYREEE (reference sequence). The V end lost 2 bases, the J end lost 3 bases, and 8 bases lay between the germline ends. This CDR3 comprises 13 residues. In DNA, the CDR3 is TGTGCCAGCAGCTTTCGGGGGCACACTGAAGCTTTCTTT. Translation: CASSFRGHTEAFF.

The chain links TRBV2 to TRBJ1-5; D is unclear. Per the germline V gene, CDR1 is SNHLY and CDR2 is FYNNEI. The CDR3 totals 11 residues. V was cut by 1 base and J by 11 bases, with 6 bases left in between. The CDR3 here is CASSEGRAQHF. The CDR3 DNA reads TGTGCCAGCAGTGAAGGACGGGCCCAGCATTTT.

The chain recombines TRBV6-1 with TRBJ1-1; D gene uncertain. This CDR3 region has 12 residues. Trimming shortened V by 3 bases and J by 11 bases, and 13 bases separated the two germline ends. Germline lookup yields CDR1 MNHNS and CDR2 SASEGT. This chain's CDR3 is CASSEGGLRAFF. Written as DNA, the CDR3 is TGTGCCAGCAGTGAGGGAGGCTTACGGGCTTTCTTT.

The chain uses TRBV12-3 or TRBV12-4 and TRBJ2-2; a possible D gene is TRBD1 (6 bases). Trimming removed 5 bases from V and 4 bases from J, with 8 bases in between. The CDR3 totals 13 residues. CDR3 nucleotides: TGTGCCAGCAGTCAAGGGGGCACCGGGGAGCTGTTTTTT. It specifies CASSQGGTGELFF.

The rearrangement links TRBV3-1 (or the pseudogene TRBV3-2) to TRBJ1-5, with 9 positions matching TRBD1. Looked up from germline, CDR1 is LGHDT and CDR2 is YNNKEL (reference sequence). The CDR3 covers 14 residues. Germline trimming cut 5 bases from V and 7 bases from J; bases unmatched to any gene: 6. CDR3 amino acids: CASSGGQGGQPQHF. CDR3 nucleotide sequence: TGTGCCAGCAGCGGGGGACAGGGCGGGCAGCCCCAGCATTTT.

The chain is built from TRBV4-1 and TRBJ1-2, with 7 positions matching TRBD1. CDR1 and CDR2 (germline): MGHRA, YSYEKL. This CDR3 contains 15 residues. Trimming cost V 1 base and J 4 bases; bases outside gene matches: 6. CDR3 protein: CASSQGPGQPYGYTF. The CDR3 DNA is TGCGCCAGCAGCCAAGGGCCGGGACAGCCCTATGGCTACACCTTC.